This is a list of T cell receptor beta chains from one sample in a study of T cells after yellow fever vaccination. MiXCR was run by TCRdb on the 5' RACE reads, yielding one entry per CDR3 protein. The sample lists 300,000 to 400,000 distinct CDR3 sequences, roughly 4% occurring once. The material sequenced was PBMCs, taken 5 days after the yellow fever booster vaccination. The source is a man younger than 35 who received the YFV17D yellow fever vaccine. Each CDR3 is given with its conserved first and last residue. D genes are given only for firm matches. Expanded clones are given a class, and other clones once, few, many or no size at all.

d_call	v_call	clone_size	j_call	cdr3_nt	cdr3_aa
-	TRBV5-1	many	TRBJ2-3	TGCGCCAGCAGCTCCGGGGGCCGAGCTGTCGATACGCAGTATTTT	CASSSGGRAVDTQYF
TRBD1	TRBV5-1	-	TRBJ1-3	TGCGCCAGCAGAGCTGACAGGGTTTCAGGAAACACCATATATTTT	CASRADRVSGNTIYF
-	TRBV4-3	few	TRBJ2-2	TGCGCCAGCAGCCAAGATTCCCAGGCGAACACCGGGGAGCTGTTTTTT	CASSQDSQANTGELFF
-	TRBV4-3	few	TRBJ2-6	TGCGCCAGCAGCCCCGCCCGCTCTGGGGCCAACGTCCTGACTTTC	CASSPARSGANVLTF
-	TRBV2	few	TRBJ2-1	TGTGCCAGCAGGGAAAACAATGAGCAGTTCTTC	CASRENNEQFF
-	TRBV4-3	-	TRBJ2-3	TGCGCCAGCAGCCAAGATTTCGGAACGGGGGACACAGATACGCAGTATTTT	CASSQDFGTGDTDTQYF
-	TRBV7-2	many	TRBJ1-1	TGTGCCAGCAGCCAGGAGACAAGACCTAGGACTGAAGCTTTCTTT	CASSQETRPRTEAFF
-	TRBV5-1	-	TRBJ2-2	TGCGCCAGCAGCTTGGTTCTAGGGACGGCCGGGGAGCTGTTTTTT	CASSLVLGTAGELFF
-	TRBV7-8	-	TRBJ2-3	TGTGCCAGCAGCTTGGGGACCTTCACAGATACGCAGTATTTT	CASSLGTFTDTQYF
-	TRBV20-1	many	TRBJ2-2	TGCAGTGCTAGTAACCCAAGGGGCGCCGGGGAGCTGTTTTTT	CSASNPRGAGELFF
TRBD1	TRBV7-6	many	TRBJ1-2	TGTGCCAGCAGCTTAGCGGGACAGGGAGGCTACACCTTC	CASSLAGQGGYTF
-	TRBV7-3	many	TRBJ2-3	TGTGCCAGCAGCCCCGTAGGGGGCACAGATACGCAGTATTTT	CASSPVGGTDTQYF
-	TRBV6-5	few	TRBJ2-3	TGTGCCAGCAGTTATGGGGGATTCACAGATACGCAGTATTTT	CASSYGGFTDTQYF
-	TRBV7-5	-	TRBJ1-1	-	CISVPEAYTNTRCTEAFF
TRBD2	TRBV20-1	few	TRBJ2-5	TGCAGTGCCAGTCCGGGACTAGCATCAGAGACCCAGTACTTC	CSASPGLASETQYF
-	TRBV9	many	TRBJ2-1	TGTGCCAGCACCGTGGACGGGTCCGTCCATGAGCAGTTCTTC	CASTVDGSVHEQFF
-	TRBV5-1	-	TRBJ1-1	TGCGCCAGCAGCTTCACAGGCGACATGAACACTGAAGCTTTCTTT	CASSFTGDMNTEAFF
-	TRBV6-6	many	TRBJ1-1	TGTGCCAGCAGTTACACGGAGTTGATGAACACTGAAGCTTTCTTT	CASSYTELMNTEAFF
-	TRBV4-3	many	TRBJ2-1	TGCGCCAGCAGCCAAGAGTGGGGGGAGACGCAGTTCTTC	CASSQEWGETQFF
TRBD1	TRBV14	-	TRBJ2-5	TGTGCCAGCAGCCCCCCAGGGGGCTGGGAGACCCAGTACTTC	CASSPPGGWETQYF
-	TRBV28	many	TRBJ2-3	TGTGCCAGCAGTTTTCAAAGCACAGATACGCAGTATTTT	CASSFQSTDTQYF
-	TRBV18	-	TRBJ1-4	TGTGCCAGCTCACCACAAGCCCCAGAGCGTGAAAAACTGTTTTTT	CASSPQAPEREKLFF
TRBD2	TRBV5-1	few	TRBJ2-1	TGCGCCAGCAGCGTACTAGCGGGGGCAAACAATGAGCAGTTCTTC	CASSVLAGANNEQFF
-	TRBV6-1	few	TRBJ1-1	TGTGCCAGCAGTAATACGGGGGACACTGAAGCTTTCTTT	CASSNTGDTEAFF
-	TRBV18	many	TRBJ2-1	TGTGCCAGCTCACCAGGGGCCAGCTCCTACAATGAGCAGTTCTTC	CASSPGASSYNEQFF
TRBD1	TRBV6-2/TRBV6-3	-	TRBJ1-1	TGTGCCAGCAGTTTGGGAACAGGGGGCGCAGGTACTGAAGCTTTCTTT	CASSLGTGGAGTEAFF
-	TRBV15	few	TRBJ1-6	TGTGCCACCAGCAGAGACCCCAGGGATAACTCACCCCTCCACTTT	CATSRDPRDNSPLHF
-	TRBV5-1	many	TRBJ2-5	TGCGCCAGCAGCTGGAGACAGCCCCAAGAGACCCAGTACTTC	CASSWRQPQETQYF
-	TRBV19	-	TRBJ2-3	TGTGCCAGTAGTATGTACCTAGCAGAAGCCACAGATACGCAGTATTTT	CASSMYLAEATDTQYF